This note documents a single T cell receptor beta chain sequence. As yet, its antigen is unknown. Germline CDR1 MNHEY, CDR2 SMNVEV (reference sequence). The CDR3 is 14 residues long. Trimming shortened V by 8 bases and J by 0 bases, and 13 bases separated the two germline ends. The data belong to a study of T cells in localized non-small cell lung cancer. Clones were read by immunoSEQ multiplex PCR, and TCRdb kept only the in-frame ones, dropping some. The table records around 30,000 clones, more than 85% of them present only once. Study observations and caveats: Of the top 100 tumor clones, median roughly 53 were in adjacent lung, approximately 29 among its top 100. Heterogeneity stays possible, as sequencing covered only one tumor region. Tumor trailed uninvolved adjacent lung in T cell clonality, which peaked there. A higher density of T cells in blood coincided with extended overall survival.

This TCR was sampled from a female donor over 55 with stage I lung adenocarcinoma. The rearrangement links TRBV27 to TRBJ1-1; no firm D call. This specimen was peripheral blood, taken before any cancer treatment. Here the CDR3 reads CASARILMNTEAFF. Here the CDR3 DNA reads TGTGCCAGCGCCCGAATCTTAATGAACACTGAAGCTTTCTTT.